This T cell receptor (beta chain) was retrieved from a study of T cell responses to AZD1222 COVID-19 vaccine. Trimming shortened V by 6 bases and J by 2 bases, and 8 bases separated the two germline ends. In germline, CDR1 is LNHDA, CDR2 SQIVND (reference sequence). CDR3 length equals 13 residues. Regarding this clone: Its antigen remains unidentified.

Repertoires were generated with immunoSEQ multiplex PCR, while TCRdb's copy carries only in-frame clones and drops some. There are more than 250,000 clones in the sample; 93% occur only once, and around 0.6% lies in the top ten. Study-wide results and limits: The donors showed a predominance of white British ancestry and of females, with possible underestimation of clonal diversity. Close to half of all spike-specific TCRs reportedly target regions of the variants that are unmutated.

This specimen was peripheral blood, taken on day 0 of AZD1222 vaccination. This chain connects TRBV19 to TRBJ2-1; unclear D gene. This clonotype was obtained from an adult in good health. As DNA, the CDR3 is TGTGCCAGTAGGCATGGGACCTACAATGAGCAGTTCTTC. This gives the protein CASRHGTYNEQFF.